This entry lists 27 T cell receptor beta chains sequenced from one sample in a study of long-term antiretroviral therapy in people with HIV (dated by TCRdb to 2022 to 2024). The immunoSEQ hsTCRB v3.0 assay was used at survey level resolution to sequence the TRB variable region. TCRdb stores this immuneACCESS table with in-frame sequences only. Part of the clones is absent; in the studies checked, under half of the shortfall reflects unresolved V genes, and no reason is known for the rest. Here the sample has approximately 24,000 clones; 85% to 95% occur a single time. Jointly, the top ten make up about 2.4% of the sample. This material consisted of unsorted PBMCs, taken about 4.7 years after starting antiretroviral therapy. Every receptor here comes from a woman in her forties or fifties with HIV.

The chain has TRBV5-1 and TRBJ2-7; 15 bases map to TRBD2. CDR3 size: 16 residues. With V trimmed by 4 bases and J by 5 bases, 7 bases remained unmatched. In germline, CDR1 is SGHRS, CDR2 YFSETQ. The CDR3 here is CASSPGLAGGSHEQYF. The CDR3 DNA follows: TGCGCCAGCAGCCCCGGACTAGCGGGAGGGTCCCACGAGCAGTACTTC.

This clone is a singleton in its sample. The V call is TRBV5-6, the J call TRBJ1-2, with TRBD1 identical over 8 bases. The CDR3 sequence is 14 residues long. Trimming at V came to 0 bases and at J to 8 bases, leaving 6 bases not matched to a gene. Germline CDR1 SGHDT, CDR2 YYEEEE. The DNA for the CDR3 is TGTGCCAGCAGCTTGGTCTCAGGGGGCCTCGGCTACACCTTC. Residues: CASSLVSGGLGYTF.

The rearrangement joins TRBV19 to TRBJ2-1, with D maybe TRBD2 (5 bases). CDR1 LNHDA and CDR2 SQIVND come from the germline V gene (reference sequence). V was trimmed by 3 bases and J by 0 bases, leaving 9 bases between them. CDR3 length: 15 amino acids. The CDR3 loop is CASSIGVSSYNEQFF. CDR3 DNA: TGTGCCAGTAGTATCGGGGTGAGCTCCTACAATGAGCAGTTCTTC.

CDR3 protein: CASTSRGMGLSQSSYEQYF. CDR3 bases: TGTGCCAGCACCTCTCGCGGGATGGGACTTTCGCAGAGCTCCTACGAGCAGTACTTC. This chain joins TRBV27 and TRBJ2-7; maybe TRBD2 (6 bases). This CDR3 is 19 amino acids long. Trimming left V 7 bases short and J 0 bases short, with 28 bases between. Germline V lookup: CDR1 MNHEY, CDR2 SMNVEV (reference sequence).

V gene TRBV6-5 combines with J gene TRBJ1-1; D uncertain. Germline values: CDR1 MNHEY, CDR2 SVGAGI. This CDR3 spans 13 amino acids. Trimming removed 8 bases at V and 5 bases at J, with 15 bases between. DNA for the CDR3: TGTGCCAGCTTCGGTCACGGGTGGACTGAAGCTTTCTTT. Protein sequence: CASFGHGWTEAFF.

The chain carries TRBV7-3 and TRBJ2-3; either TRBD1 or TRBD2 may fit D (5 bases each). The CDR3 has 15 amino acids. Between the trimmed V and J ends, which lost 4 bases and 5 bases, there was a span of 16 bases. Germline V gene sequence: CDR1 SGHTA, CDR2 FQGTGA. The CDR3 DNA is TGTGCCAGCAGCTCAAAAGGGACGAAGCTAGATACGCAGTATTTT. Protein product: CASSSKGTKLDTQYF.

The chain has TRBV6-1 and TRBJ2-7, with 7 bases identical to TRBD1. With 4 bases clipped from V and 3 bases from J, the junction kept 9 bases outside the gene matches. This CDR3 spans 15 amino acids. CDR1 MNHNS and CDR2 SASEGT come from the germline V gene. The CDR3 DNA follows: TGTGCCAGCAGTGGACGCTCGGGACAGAGCTACGAGCAGTACTTC. This translates into CASSGRSGQSYEQYF.

This sequence joins TRBV6-5 and TRBJ2-7; maybe TRBD1 (6 bases). The CDR3 runs to 15 residues. Trimming shortened V by 0 bases and J by 6 bases, and 15 bases separated the two germline ends. Per the germline V gene, CDR1 is MNHEY and CDR2 is SVGAGI. The CDR3 region is CASSYSTDRYGEQYF. In DNA form, the CDR3 reads TGTGCCAGCAGTTACTCGACGGACAGATACGGCGAGCAGTACTTC.

The CDR3 reads CASSKRGINQPQHF. The CDR3 region has the DNA TGTGCCAGCAGCAAACGGGGCATCAATCAGCCCCAGCATTTT. The chain recombines TRBV21-1 with TRBJ1-5. TRBV21-1 constitutes a pseudogene. The CDR3 has 14 residues.

The rearrangement uses TRBV18 and TRBJ1-2, with 9 positions matching TRBD1. Germline V lookup: CDR1 KGHSH, CDR2 LQKENI. The CDR3 spans 15 residues. Losses at the gene ends were 5 bases for V and 2 bases for J; bases not matched to a gene: 6. The CDR3 here is CASSIGQGKNYGYTF. In DNA form, the CDR3 reads TGTGCCAGCTCAATCGGACAGGGGAAAAACTATGGCTACACCTTC.

The V and J genes are TRBV11-2 and TRBJ2-7; TRBD1 aligns across 7 bases. From germline, CDR1 is SGHAT and CDR2 FQNNGV. The CDR3 has 15 amino acids. V shed 3 bases and J 3 bases; nucleotides not matched to a gene: 8. CDR3 sequence: CASSFDGDRVYEQYF. In DNA, the CDR3 is TGTGCCAGCAGCTTTGATGGTGACAGGGTCTACGAGCAGTACTTC.

The chain combines TRBV19 with TRBJ2-7, with TRBD1 matching 9 bases. Germline trimming cut 4 bases from V and 3 bases from J; bases unmatched to any gene: 4. CDR3 length: 14 amino acids. The germline V gene has CDR1 LNHDA and CDR2 SQIVND (reference sequence). The CDR3, as DNA: TGTGCCAGTAGTAAGGACAGGGGTCACTACGAGCAGTACTTC. Encoded protein: CASSKDRGHYEQYF.

This rearrangement joins TRBV11-3 to TRBJ2-1, with TRBD1 matching over 11 bases. Germline CDR1 is SGHNT and CDR2 is YENEEA. The J segment lost 5 bases and the V segment lost 5 bases, leaving 8 bases of the junction unmatched. The CDR3 runs 16 residues. The CDR3 DNA follows: TGTGCCAGCAGCGTTTCACCGGGACAGGGGGACAATGAGCAGTTCTTC. This encodes CASSVSPGQGDNEQFF.

V is TRBV7-2 and J is TRBJ2-3, with 10 bases identical to TRBD2. Germline V CDR1 and CDR2: SGHTA, FQGNSA. The CDR3 runs 15 residues. V shed 5 bases, J shed 11 bases, and the junction held 13 bases outside the gene matches. The CDR3 nucleotides read TGTGCCAGCAGCCCGGTCCAGCTAGCGGGAGCCCTGCAGTATTTT. The encoded protein is CASSPVQLAGALQYF. Full variable domain (remainder filled in from reference TRBV7-2 and TRBJ2-3): GAGVSQSPSNKVTEKGKDVELRCDPISGHTALYWYRQSLGQGLEFLIYFQGNSAPDKSGLPSDRFSAERTGGSVSTLTIQRTQQEDSAVYLCASSPVQLAGALQYFGPGTRLTVL.

This chain uses TRBV19 with TRBJ2-7; 8 nucleotides align to TRBD2. Germline-derived CDR1 and CDR2 are LNHDA and SQIVND (reference sequence). The CDR3 covers 15 residues. Trimming removed 3 bases from V and 4 bases from J; junction bases left unmatched: 8. The chain's CDR3 is CASSMILAGMYEQYF. In DNA, the CDR3 is TGTGCCAGTAGTATGATTTTAGCGGGGATGTACGAGCAGTACTTC.

The chain recombines TRBV6-5 with TRBJ2-3; D might be TRBD2 (5 bases). The CDR3 totals 14 residues. The ends were cut back, 5 bases at V and 3 bases at J, with 12 bases in the middle. Per the germline V gene, CDR1 is MNHEY and CDR2 is SVGAGI. The CDR3 nucleotides are TGTGCCAGCAGTCGCCCAGGCGGGACAGATACGCAGTATTTT. It specifies CASSRPGGTDTQYF.

This chain connects TRBV19 to TRBJ2-7, with 7 bases identical to TRBD2. This CDR3 has 13 residues. The trim removed 2 bases at V and 6 bases at J, leaving 4 bases unmatched. The germline CDR1 and CDR2 sequences are LNHDA and SQIVND (reference sequence). The CDR3 loop reads CASSISGGSEQYF. The CDR3 DNA sequence: TGTGCCAGTAGTATATCGGGGGGATCCGAGCAGTACTTC.

The rearrangement joins TRBV18 to TRBJ2-7; 7 nucleotides line up with TRBD1. Trimming took 3 bases from V and 5 from J; bases not matched to a gene: 7. Germline values: CDR1 KGHSH, CDR2 LQKENI. The length of the CDR3 is 14 residues. This CDR3 is CASSPTGTYHEQYF. DNA of the CDR3: TGTGCCAGCTCACCGACAGGGACATATCACGAGCAGTACTTC.

The J gene is TRBJ2-2, the V gene TRBV19; 11 bases fit TRBD2. Trimming took 4 bases from V and 8 from J; bases not matched to a gene: 6. This CDR3 is built from 15 residues. Germline V gene sequence: CDR1 LNHDA, CDR2 SQIVND (reference sequence). This CDR3 reads CASSNSGRAPGELFF. CDR3 coding DNA: TGTGCCAGTAGTAATAGCGGGAGGGCACCGGGGGAGCTGTTTTTT.

V and J are TRBV7-9 and TRBJ1-3, with D possibly being TRBD1 (5 bases). The V end was cut by 4 bases, the J end by 2 bases, with 12 bases between. Per the germline V gene, CDR1 is SEHNR and CDR2 is FQNEAQ (reference sequence). The CDR3 runs to 15 residues. Here the CDR3 reads CASSSQGNTGNTIYF. CDR3 in DNA: TGTGCCAGCAGCTCTCAGGGAAACACTGGAAACACCATATATTTT.

The chain links TRBV5-4 to TRBJ2-7, with TRBD2 matching over 7 bases. V gave up 5 bases and J gave up 4 bases; unmatched junction bases: 12. Germline assignment: CDR1 SGHNT and CDR2 YYREEE (reference sequence). The CDR3 loop spans 15 amino acids. The CDR3 reads CASSFAGASGYEQYF. CDR3 in DNA: TGTGCCAGCAGTTTCGCTGGGGCTAGCGGTTACGAGCAGTACTTC.

The J gene is TRBJ1-1, the V gene TRBV25-1; no clear D gene. V dropped 6 bases and J dropped 1 base, with 6 bases sitting between them. Germline assignment: CDR1 MGHDK and CDR2 SYGVNS. The CDR3 spans 12 residues. The CDR3, as DNA: TGTGCCAGCAGCTATACGAACACTGAAGCTTTCTTT. Amino acids: CASSYTNTEAFF.

This clone was recorded once. The CDR3 DNA reads TGTGCCAGCGTAGCGCTCAATGAGCAGTTCTTC. Protein product: CASVALNEQFF. The J gene is TRBJ2-1, the V gene TRBV7-9; possible D gene TRBD2, 5 bases. CDR3 length equals 11 residues. V lost 8 bases, J lost 6 bases, and 8 bases lay in between. CDR1 and CDR2 (germline): SEHNR, FQNEAQ (reference sequence). Based on the CDR3 plus reference TRBV7-9 and TRBJ2-1, the full variable domain is DTGVSQNPRHKITKRGQNVTFRCDPISEHNRLYWYRQTLGQGPEFLTYFQNEAQLEKSRLLSDRFSAERPKGSFSTLEIQRTEQGDSAMYLCASVALNEQFFGPGTRLTVL.

Concerning this clone: Other DNA sequences from this sample encode an identical CDR3 as well. As DNA, the CDR3 is TGTGCCAGCAGTCGCCCTTACAATGAGCAGTTCTTC. Protein product: CASSRPYNEQFF. The chain employs TRBV6-6 and TRBJ2-1; D is undetermined. CDR1 is MNHNY, CDR2 SVGAGI, per germline (reference sequence). The CDR3 contains 12 residues. With 5 bases removed from V and 4 bases from J, the gap between germline ends came to 6 bases.

This clone appeared a single time. The J gene is TRBJ1-2, the V gene TRBV7-9; TRBD1 might be the D (6 bases). Germline CDR1 reads SEHNR; CDR2 reads FQNEAQ (reference sequence). Trimming stripped 3 bases from V and 8 bases from J, with 16 bases between. The CDR3 is made up of 14 amino acids. DNA of the CDR3: TGTGCCAGCAGCTTGGGGAACAGGGTACTGGGCTACACCTTC. Translating it yields CASSLGNRVLGYTF. Drawing the rest from reference TRBV7-9 and TRBJ1-2, the complete variable domain is DTGVSQNPRHKITKRGQNVTFRCDPISEHNRLYWYRQTLGQGPEFLTYFQNEAQLEKSRLLSDRFSAERPKGSFSTLEIQRTEQGDSAMYLCASSLGNRVLGYTFGSGTRLTVV.

CDR3: CSVGGGHSSYEQYF. The DNA of the CDR3 is TGCAGCGTTGGAGGGGGGCATTCCTCCTACGAGCAGTACTTC. This chain links TRBV29-1 with TRBJ2-7, with D possibly being TRBD1 or TRBD2 (6 bases each). The V and J ends lost 4 bases and 0 bases respectively, with 13 bases between them. Germline V gene data show CDR1 as SQVTM and CDR2 as ANQGSEA. CDR3 length: 14 amino acids.

The chain is built from TRBV10-3 and TRBJ1-1; TRBD1 matches at 11 bases. This CDR3 spans 14 amino acids. Germline CDR1 ENHRY, CDR2 SYGVKD. V gave up 8 bases and J gave up 3 bases; unmatched junction bases: 5. CDR3 coding DNA: TGTGCCATCGCGGGACAGGGGGTGGACACTGAAGCTTTCTTT. Its protein is CAIAGQGVDTEAFF.